This TCR beta chain was observed in a study of CD8 T cells in Susac syndrome. The V end was cut by 0 bases, the J end by 1 base, with 8 bases between. The V gene's germline CDR1 is SEHNR and CDR2 FQNEAQ (reference sequence). The CDR3 sequence is 15 residues long. RNA was extracted with the RNeasy kit, and a quantity of roughly 0.5 to 1 ug was reverse transcribed using random hexamers. TCRdb called the immunoSEQ multiplex PCR reads again in MiXCR, with one record for every CDR3 protein. There are under 110,000 distinct CDR3 sequences in the sample; approximately 93% occur only once, and about 0.41% lies in the top ten. Study findings and constraints: Susac syndrome CD8+ repertoires were clonally expanded, most strongly in CD8+ TEMRA cells.

Points on this clonotype: Its antigen is currently unknown.

The chain uses TRBV7-9 and TRBJ2-3; D unresolved. The source material was CD8+ T cells from PBMCs. This TCR was sampled from a human donor with Susac syndrome. The CDR3 coding sequence is TGTGCCAGCAGCTTAGCGGGTAGGGGCACAGATACGCAGTATTTT. This translates into CASSLAGRGTDTQYF.